The sample holds one count of the clone carrying this TCR beta chain. The sample is drawn from a study of blood T cell repertoires in COVID-19. Per the study methods: Counts of nucleated cells, estimated from reference gene primer amplification, were obtained. Data came from immunoSEQ multiplex PCR; TCRdb stores just in-frame clones and leaves some out. The V and J calls and clone size were taken over from that table, and D and trimming were inferred from the DNA. The sample includes under 300,000 clones, less than 90% of them seen just once. The V and J ends lost 4 bases and 2 bases respectively, with 15 bases between them. The germline V gene has CDR1 SGDLS and CDR2 YYNGEE. CDR3 size: 15 residues.

The receptor's source is a man aged 55 to 70 who had recovered from COVID-19. The chain uses TRBV9 and TRBJ2-5; maybe TRBD2 (7 bases). Sequenced sample: peripheral blood. CDR3 residues: CASSRGAGEQETQYF. The CDR3 DNA reads TGTGCCAGCAGCCGGGGGGCTGGAGAACAAGAGACCCAGTACTTC. The variable domain in full, completed from reference TRBV9 and TRBJ2-5, reads DSGVTQTPKHLITATGQRVTLRCSPRSGDLSVYWYQQSLDQGLQFLIQYYNGEERAKGNILERFSAQQFPDLHSELNLSSLELGDSALYFCASSRGAGEQETQYFGPGTRLLVL.